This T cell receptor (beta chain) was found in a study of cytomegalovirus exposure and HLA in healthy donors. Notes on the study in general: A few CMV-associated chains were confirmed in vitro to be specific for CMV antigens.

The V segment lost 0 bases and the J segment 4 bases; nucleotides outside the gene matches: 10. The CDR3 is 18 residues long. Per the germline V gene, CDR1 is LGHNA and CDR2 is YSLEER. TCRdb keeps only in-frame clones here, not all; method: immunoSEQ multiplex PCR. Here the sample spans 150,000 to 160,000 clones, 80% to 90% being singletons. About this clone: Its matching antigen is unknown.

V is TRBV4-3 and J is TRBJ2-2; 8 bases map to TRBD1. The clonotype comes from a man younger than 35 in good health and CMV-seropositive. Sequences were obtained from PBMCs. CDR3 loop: CASSQDDPGQGPTGELFF. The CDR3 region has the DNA TGCGCCAGCAGCCAAGATGATCCCGGACAGGGACCCACCGGGGAGCTGTTTTTT.